The 9 T cell receptor beta chains below were found in one sample sequenced in a study of blood T cells in healthy people across ages. Primers used in a second PCR of about 6 to 11 cycles were a sample-barcoded 5' primer and a J-beta primer mix. TCRdb used MiXCR to reprocess the 5' RACE reads, holding one entry per CDR3 protein. The sample contains 550,000 to 650,000 distinct CDR3 sequences, roughly 31% of which appear only once. Sequencing input: blood. The receptors stem from a woman at least 80 years old in good health.

Concerning this clonotype itself: This sequence may be a read error, since a much larger clone differs from it by one base. J is TRBJ2-5 and V is TRBV5-1, with D possibly matching TRBD1 (5 bases). The germline CDR1 and CDR2 sequences are SGHRS and YFSETQ. The CDR3 covers 14 residues. The germline V and J ends were trimmed by 2 bases and 11 bases, with 19 bases remaining between them. The CDR3 is CASSLIPGSDEQYF. Written as DNA, the CDR3 is TGCGCCAGCAGCTTAATTCCAGGGTCGGATGAGCAGTACTTC.

This clonotype was detected ten times or more. This sequence joins TRBV3-1 and TRBJ2-1, with TRBD2 matching 8 bases. The CDR3 contains 15 residues. Germline loops: CDR1 LGHDT, CDR2 YNNKEL (reference sequence). The V and J ends lost 0 bases and 6 bases, in that order; junction bases with no gene match: 4. CDR3 DNA: TGTGCCAGCAGCCAAGAGGGACTAGGTGGCAATGAGCAGTTCTTC. Its protein is CASSQEGLGGNEQFF.

The table lists this clonotype with many counts. The chain carries TRBV14 and TRBJ1-1; 7 positions agree with TRBD1. This CDR3 spans 15 amino acids. The J segment lost 0 bases and the V segment lost 3 bases, leaving 4 bases of the junction unmatched. From germline, CDR1 is SGHDN and CDR2 FVKESK. This chain's CDR3 is CASSHRDSVNTEAFF. CDR3 bases: TGTGCCAGCAGCCATAGGGACAGCGTGAACACTGAAGCTTTCTTT.

This clonotype showed up many times. The genes are TRBV15 and TRBJ2-3; TRBD2 matches at 11 bases. CDR1 LNHNV and CDR2 YYDKDF come from the germline V gene (reference sequence). J lost 2 bases, V lost 8 bases, and 3 bases had no gene match. The CDR3 sequence is 14 residues long. CDR3 protein: CATSSGGYTDTQYF. In DNA, the CDR3 is TGTGCCACCTCTAGCGGGGGGTACACAGATACGCAGTATTTT.

This clonotype was detected many times. The rearrangement links TRBV20-1 to TRBJ2-7, with D unclear. Germline CDR1 is DFQATT and CDR2 is SNEGSKA (reference sequence). The CDR3 has 11 residues. Trimming cost V 5 bases and J 2 bases, with 7 bases left between them. This CDR3 is CSALTAYEQYF. CDR3 nucleotides: TGCAGTGCTCTGACCGCCTACGAGCAGTACTTC.

The table lists this clonotype with a few counts. The V call is TRBV7-8, the J call TRBJ1-3; no reliable D call. The V end was cut by 2 bases, the J end by 2 bases, with 10 bases between. The V gene's germline CDR1 is SGHVS and CDR2 FQNEAQ. The CDR3 is 15 residues long. CDR3 DNA sequence: TGTGCCAGCAGCTTACGCGAAGGGACTGGAAACACCATATATTTT. Translation: CASSLREGTGNTIYF.

This chain joins TRBV30 and TRBJ1-1; D gene ambiguous. Germline CDR1 GTSNPN, CDR2 SVGIG (reference sequence). The CDR3 consists of 13 residues. V lost 4 bases and J lost 1, with 10 bases in between. The CDR3 DNA is TGTGCCTGGAAAAGAGAGACGAACACTGAAGCTTTCTTT. This encodes CAWKRETNTEAFF. Complete variable domain (other parts from reference TRBV30 and TRBJ1-1): SQTIHQWPATLVQPVGSPLSLECTVEGTSNPNLYWYRQAAGRGLQLLFYSVGIGQISSEVPQNLSASRPQDRQFILSSKKLLLSDSGFYLCAWKRETNTEAFFGQGTRLTVV.

A word on this clonotype: One end of the junction does not line up with germline, which may come from a read error. The V gene is TRBV7-6, the J gene TRBJ2-3; 11 bases are shared with TRBD2. Germline CDR1 SGHVS, CDR2 FNYEAQ. CDR3 size: 12 residues. The DNA for the CDR3 is TGTGCCGGCAGCCGTAGCGGGGGGGTGCAGTATTTT. Its protein product is CAGSRSGGVQYF. Using reference TRBV7-6 and TRBJ2-3 for the parts outside the CDR3, the full variable domain is GAGVSQSPRYKVTKRGQDVALRCDPISGHVSLYWYRQALGQGPEFLTYFNYEAQQDKSGLPNDRFSAERPEGSISTLTIQRTEQRDSAMYRCAGSRSGGVQYFGPGTRLTVL.

In this sample, this clonotype turned up many times. The chain recombines TRBV20-1 with TRBJ2-3, with D perhaps TRBD2 (5 bases). Germline V gives CDR1 DFQATT, CDR2 SNEGSKA (reference sequence). The CDR3 is 10 residues long. Trimming stripped 8 bases from V and 6 bases from J, with 9 bases between. The CDR3: CSYSVDTQYF. The CDR3 DNA sequence: TGCAGTTATAGCGTGGATACGCAGTATTTT.